This is a list of T cell receptor beta chains from one sample in a study of T cell changes during pregnancy in multiple sclerosis. TCRdb's table, derived via immunoSEQ multiplex PCR, lists solely in-frame clones and lacks some. This sample has 35,000 to 50,000 clones; roughly nine tenths occur once, and the top ten carry 1% to 1.5%. The sequencing here drew on CD4+ T cells from peripheral blood mononuclear cells, taken in the second trimester of pregnancy. These receptors all come from a female donor with multiple sclerosis, enrolled in a pregnancy study. CDR3s include the opening cysteine and the closing phenylalanine or tryptophan. D genes are given only for firm matches. Where a row states a size, it is once, few, many or the class of an expanded clone; other rows omit it.

>-|TRBV18|TRBJ2-6|-|14
CASSLRSGANVLTF
TGTGCCAGCTCACTGCGCTCTGGGGCCAACGTCCTGACTTTC
>TRBD2|TRBV27|TRBJ2-7|-|14
CASSSLAGGYEQYF
TGTGCCAGCAGCAGTCTAGCGGGAGGGTACGAGCAGTACTTC
>TRBD1|TRBV4-3|TRBJ1-4|-|17
CASSQDIGQGGYEKLFF
TGCGCCAGCAGCCAAGATATAGGACAGGGGGGTTACGAAAAACTGTTTTTT
>-|TRBV28|TRBJ2-7|-|14
CASSAGLSGGEQYF
TGTGCCAGCAGTGCCGGACTGTCCGGGGGCGAGCAGTACTTC
>TRBD2|TRBV7-2|TRBJ2-3|-|17
CASSSRTSGMGTDTQYF
TGTGCCAGCAGCTCCCGGACTAGCGGGATGGGCACAGATACGCAGTATTTT
>-|TRBV5-5|TRBJ2-1|-|14
CASSPGEYYNEQFF
TGTGCCAGTTCGCCGGGGGAGTACTACAATGAGCAGTTCTTC
>TRBD1|TRBV6-1|TRBJ1-2|-|12
CASWDRWYGYTF
TGTGCCAGCTGGGACAGATGGTATGGCTACACCTTC
>TRBD1|TRBV25-1|TRBJ1-1|-|17
CASSNRGANIRGTEAFF
TGTGCCAGCAGTAACAGGGGAGCCAACATAAGAGGCACTGAAGCTTTCTTT
>TRBD2|TRBV28|TRBJ2-7|-|16
CATPSARSRGVSEQYF
TGTGCCACACCTAGCGCACGATCTCGGGGGGTCAGCGAGCAGTACTTC
>-|TRBV11-3|TRBJ2-3|once|12
CASSVGIDTQYF
TGTGCCAGCAGCGTAGGTATAGATACGCAGTATTTT
>-|TRBV5-6|TRBJ1-1|-|17
CASSLEGGRRVNAEAFF
TGTGCCAGCAGCTTGGAAGGGGGTAGGCGCGTTAACGCTGAAGCTTTCTTT
>-|TRBV7-2|TRBJ1-3|few|14
CASSLGLSGNTIYF
TGTGCCAGCAGCTTAGGACTCTCTGGAAACACCATATATTTT